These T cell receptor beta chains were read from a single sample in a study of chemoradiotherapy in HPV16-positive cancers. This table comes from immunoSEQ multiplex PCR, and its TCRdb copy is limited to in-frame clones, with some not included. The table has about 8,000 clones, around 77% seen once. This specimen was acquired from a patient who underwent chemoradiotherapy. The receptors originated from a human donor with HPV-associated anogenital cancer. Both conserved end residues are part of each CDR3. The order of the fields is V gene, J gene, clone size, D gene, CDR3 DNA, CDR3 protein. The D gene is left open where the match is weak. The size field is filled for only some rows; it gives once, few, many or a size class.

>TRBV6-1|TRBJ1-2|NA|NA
TGTGCCAGCAGTCTGCAGGGTCGGCCTGGCTACACCTTC
CASSLQGRPGYTF
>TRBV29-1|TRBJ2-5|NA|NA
TGCAGCGTTGAACAAAAGTACCAAGAGACCCAGTACTTC
CSVEQKYQETQYF
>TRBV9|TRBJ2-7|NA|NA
TGTGCCAGCAGCCTTACTGCCTTCTCCTACGAGCAGTACTTC
CASSLTAFSYEQYF
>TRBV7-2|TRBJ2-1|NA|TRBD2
TGTGCCAGCAGCCAACTAGCGGGAGATGGCAATGAGCAGTTCTTC
CASSQLAGDGNEQFF
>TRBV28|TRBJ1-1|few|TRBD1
TGTGCCAGCAGTTTCCCGGACAGGGAAGAAGCTTTCTTT
CASSFPDREEAFF
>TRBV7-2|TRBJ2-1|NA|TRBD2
TGTGCCAGCAGCGTGACTAGCGGACACAATGAGCAGTTCTTC
CASSVTSGHNEQFF
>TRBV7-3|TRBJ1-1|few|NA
TGTGCCAGCAGCTTTTTAGGAGCTGAGATGAACACTGAAGCTTTCTTT
CASSFLGAEMNTEAFF
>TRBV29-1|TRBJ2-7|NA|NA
TGCAGCGTTGAAAGGCCCAACAGGCCCTACGAGCAGTACTTC
CSVERPNRPYEQYF
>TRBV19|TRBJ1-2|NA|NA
TGTGCCAGTAGTATCACGGGGGCCAACTATGGCTACACCTTC
CASSITGANYGYTF
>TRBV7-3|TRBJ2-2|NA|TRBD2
TGTGCCAGCAGTCTAGCGGGAGGTGGAGCCGGGGAGCTGTTTTTT
CASSLAGGGAGELFF
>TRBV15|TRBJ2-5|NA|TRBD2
TGTGCCACCAGCAGAGATCGCCGGGGGGGAGAGACCCAGTACTTC
CATSRDRRGGETQYF
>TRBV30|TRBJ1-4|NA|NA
TGTGCCTGGGGTGGGTCCACAAATGAAAAACTGTTTTTT
CAWGGSTNEKLFF
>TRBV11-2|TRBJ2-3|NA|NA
TGTGCCAGCAGCCCCGGGGATGCTGGAGTTAAGCAGTATTTT
CASSPGDAGVKQYF
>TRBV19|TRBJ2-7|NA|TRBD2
TGTGCCAGTAGTATGACTAGCGGAGCCTACGAGCAGTACTTC
CASSMTSGAYEQYF
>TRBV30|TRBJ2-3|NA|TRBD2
TGTGCCTGGAGTGTTGGAAGCGGGGAGACAGATACGCAGTATTTT
CAWSVGSGETDTQYF
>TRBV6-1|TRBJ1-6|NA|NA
TGTGCCAGCAGTGAAGACAGGAATTCACCCCTCCACTTT
CASSEDRNSPLHF
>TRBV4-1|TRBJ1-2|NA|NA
TGCGCCAGCAGCCAAGGATTGAGGGGCAGGAAGGGAGTTGGCTACACCTTC
CASSQGLRGRKGVGYTF
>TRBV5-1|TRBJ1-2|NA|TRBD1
TGCGCCAGCAGGCCTCCGACAGGGGACAATGGCTACACCTTC
CASRPPTGDNGYTF
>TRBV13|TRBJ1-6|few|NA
TGTGCCAGCAGCTTAGGTAGGGGCAATTCACCCCTCCACTTT
CASSLGRGNSPLHF
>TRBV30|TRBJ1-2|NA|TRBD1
TGTGCCTGGAGTGTAGGGACAGCGACTGGCTACACCTTC
CAWSVGTATGYTF
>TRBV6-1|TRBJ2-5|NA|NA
TGTGCCAGCAGTGGGGAGGTACGGGAGACCCAGTACTTC
CASSGEVRETQYF
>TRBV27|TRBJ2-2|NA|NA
TGTGCCAGCAGGGGGTTTTCAGGGCACACCACCGGGGAGCTGTTTTTT
CASRGFSGHTTGELFF
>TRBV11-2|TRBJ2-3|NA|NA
TGTGCCAGCAGCTTTGGAGGCTCCCGCACAGATACGCAGTATTTT
CASSFGGSRTDTQYF
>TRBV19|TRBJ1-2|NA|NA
TGTGCCAGTAGTCCCCGGGACAACTTTTTATCGGCGAACTATGGCTACACCTTC
CASSPRDNFLSANYGYTF
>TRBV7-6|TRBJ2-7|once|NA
TGTGCCAGCAGCCGGGACGGCTCCTACGAGCAGTACTTC
CASSRDGSYEQYF
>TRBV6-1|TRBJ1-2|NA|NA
TGTGCCAGCAGCGACCCGGGGAGGGGCTATGGCTACACCTTC
CASSDPGRGYGYTF
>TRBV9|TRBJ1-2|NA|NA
TGTGCCAGCAGTGCCGGTTTGTCCTATGGCTACACCTTC
CASSAGLSYGYTF
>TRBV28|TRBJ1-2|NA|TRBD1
TGTGCCAGCAGTTTACGCGGGACAGGGGCTGGCTACACCTTC
CASSLRGTGAGYTF
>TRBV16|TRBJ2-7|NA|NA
TGTGCCAGCAGCCAATCGAACAGGGCCCACGAGCAGTACTTC
CASSQSNRAHEQYF
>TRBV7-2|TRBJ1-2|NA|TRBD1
TGTGCCAGCAGCTTATCCGGGACAGGTGCTAACTATGGCTACACCTTC
CASSLSGTGANYGYTF
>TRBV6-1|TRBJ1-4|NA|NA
TGTGCCAGCAGTACCAATGAAAAACTGTTTTTT
CASSTNEKLFF
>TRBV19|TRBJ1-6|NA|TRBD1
TGTGCCAGTAGGGGCGACAGGGTTGGGAATTCACCCCTCCACTTT
CASRGDRVGNSPLHF
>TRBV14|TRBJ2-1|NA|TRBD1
TGTGCCAGCAGAATACAGGGGGGCGATGAGCAGTTCTTC
CASRIQGGDEQFF
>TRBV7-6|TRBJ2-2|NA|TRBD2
TGTGCCAGCAGCTTAGCGGTCGGGGGGGACACCGGGGAGCTGTTTTTT
CASSLAVGGDTGELFF
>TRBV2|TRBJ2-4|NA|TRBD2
TGTGCCAGCACGTCTAGCGGCAAAAACATTCAGTACTTC
CASTSSGKNIQYF
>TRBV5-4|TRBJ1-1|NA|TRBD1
TGTGCCAGCAGCGACCGACAGGGACTGGTGAACACTGAAGCTTTCTTT
CASSDRQGLVNTEAFF
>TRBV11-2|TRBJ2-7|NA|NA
TGTGCCAGCAGCCGGACTTATAGCCGCAGCTCCTACGAGCAGTACTTC
CASSRTYSRSSYEQYF
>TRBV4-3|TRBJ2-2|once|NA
TGCGCCAGCAGCCGATCCCGAACCGGGGAGCTGTTTTTT
CASSRSRTGELFF
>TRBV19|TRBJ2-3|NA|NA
TGTGCCAGTAGCGGACAAGGCACAGATACGCAGTATTTT
CASSGQGTDTQYF
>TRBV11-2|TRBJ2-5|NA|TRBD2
TGTGCCAGCAGCTTAGGCCCAGCGACTAGCGGACAAGAGACCCAGTACTTC
CASSLGPATSGQETQYF
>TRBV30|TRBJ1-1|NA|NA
TGTGCCTGCCTGTACCACGGGGGGACTGAAGCTTTCTTT
CACLYHGGTEAFF
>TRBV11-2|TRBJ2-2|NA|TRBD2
TGTGCCAGCAGCCTGGGACTAGCGGGTTCCCCATTCACCGGGGAGCTGTTTTTT
CASSLGLAGSPFTGELFF
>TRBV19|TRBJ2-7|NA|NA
TGTGCCAGTAGTATAGGACGGGCCACCTACGAGCAGTACTTC
CASSIGRATYEQYF
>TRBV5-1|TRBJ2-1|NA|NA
TGCGCCAGCAGCCAGGGAGAGTACAATGAGCAGTTCTTC
CASSQGEYNEQFF
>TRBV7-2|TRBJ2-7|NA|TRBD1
TGTGCCAGCAGCTTGATGGGACAGGCCACCTACGAGCAGTACTTC
CASSLMGQATYEQYF
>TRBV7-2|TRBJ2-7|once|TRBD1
TGTGCCAGCAGCTCGGTTCGGAGGGACAGGGACACTGACTTC
CASSSVRRDRDTDF
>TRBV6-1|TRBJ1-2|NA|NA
TGTGCCAGCAGTGATCAACCTAAGGCCGAACTAGGCTACACCTTC
CASSDQPKAELGYTF
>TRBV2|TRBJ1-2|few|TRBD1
TGTGCCAGCAGTGTGACAGGGAATGGCTACACCTTC
CASSVTGNGYTF